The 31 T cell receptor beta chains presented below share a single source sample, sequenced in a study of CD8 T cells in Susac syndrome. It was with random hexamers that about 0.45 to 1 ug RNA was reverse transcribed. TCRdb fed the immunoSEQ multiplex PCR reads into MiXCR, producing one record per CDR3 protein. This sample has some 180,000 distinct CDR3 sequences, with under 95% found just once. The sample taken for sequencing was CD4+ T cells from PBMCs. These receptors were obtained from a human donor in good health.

The CDR3 here is CATGRRPRGSFEAFF. The DNA for the CDR3 is TGTGCCACCGGTCGTAGACCCAGGGGGTCCTTTGAAGCTTTCTTT. This sequence joins TRBV6-4 and TRBJ1-1, with 7 bases lining up with TRBD1. V shed 10 bases and J 7 bases; nucleotides not matched to a gene: 18. Germline CDR1 and CDR2: MRHNA and SNTAGT. The CDR3 spans 15 residues.

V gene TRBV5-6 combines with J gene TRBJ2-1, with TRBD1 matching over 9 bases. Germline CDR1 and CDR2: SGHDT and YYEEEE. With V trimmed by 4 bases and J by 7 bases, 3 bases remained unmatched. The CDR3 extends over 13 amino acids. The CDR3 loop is CASSMDRGNEQFF. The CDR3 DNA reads TGTGCCAGCAGCATGGACAGGGGTAATGAGCAGTTCTTC.

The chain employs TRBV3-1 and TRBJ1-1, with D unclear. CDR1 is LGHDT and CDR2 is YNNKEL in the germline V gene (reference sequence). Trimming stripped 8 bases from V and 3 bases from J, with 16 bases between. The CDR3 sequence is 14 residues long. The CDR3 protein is CASCSLSGDTEAFF. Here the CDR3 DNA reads TGTGCCAGCTGCTCGCTCTCTGGGGACACTGAAGCTTTCTTT.

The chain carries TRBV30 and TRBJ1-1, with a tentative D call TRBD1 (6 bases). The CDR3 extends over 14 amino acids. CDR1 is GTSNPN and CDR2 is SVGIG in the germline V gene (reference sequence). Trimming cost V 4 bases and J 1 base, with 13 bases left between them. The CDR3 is CAWKGVSRNTEAFF. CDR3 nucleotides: TGTGCCTGGAAGGGGGTCAGTCGGAACACTGAAGCTTTCTTT.

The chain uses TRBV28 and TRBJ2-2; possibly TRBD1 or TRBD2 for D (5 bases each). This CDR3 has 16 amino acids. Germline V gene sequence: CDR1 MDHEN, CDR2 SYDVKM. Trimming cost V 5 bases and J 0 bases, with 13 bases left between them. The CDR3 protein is CASSPWDGSNTGELFF. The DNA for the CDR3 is TGTGCCAGCAGTCCCTGGGACGGATCGAACACCGGGGAGCTGTTTTTT.

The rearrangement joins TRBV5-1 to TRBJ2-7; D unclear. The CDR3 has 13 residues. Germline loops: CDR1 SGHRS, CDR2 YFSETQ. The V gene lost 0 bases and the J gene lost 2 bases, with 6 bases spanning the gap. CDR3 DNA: TGCGCCAGCAGCTTGGCAAGGACCTACGAGCAGTACTTC. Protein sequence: CASSLARTYEQYF.

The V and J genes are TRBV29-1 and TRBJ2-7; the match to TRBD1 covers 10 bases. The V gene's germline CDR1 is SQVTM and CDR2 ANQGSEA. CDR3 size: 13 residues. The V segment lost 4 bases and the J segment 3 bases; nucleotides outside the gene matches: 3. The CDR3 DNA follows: TGCAGCGTTGCCGACAGGGGGCTCTACGAGCAGTACTTC. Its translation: CSVADRGLYEQYF.

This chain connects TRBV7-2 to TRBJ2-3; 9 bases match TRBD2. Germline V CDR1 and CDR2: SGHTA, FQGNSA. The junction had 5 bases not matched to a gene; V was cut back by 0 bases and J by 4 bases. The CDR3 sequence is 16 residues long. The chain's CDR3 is CASSLAPAGGADTQYF. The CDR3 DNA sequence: TGTGCCAGCAGCTTAGCTCCAGCGGGGGGCGCAGATACGCAGTATTTT.

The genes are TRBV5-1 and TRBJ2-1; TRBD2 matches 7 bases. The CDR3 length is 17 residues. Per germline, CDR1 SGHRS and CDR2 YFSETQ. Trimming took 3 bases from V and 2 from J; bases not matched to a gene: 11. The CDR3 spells CASSSSGGGYPYNEQFF. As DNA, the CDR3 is TGCGCCAGCAGCTCCTCGGGCGGGGGTTACCCCTACAATGAGCAGTTCTTC.

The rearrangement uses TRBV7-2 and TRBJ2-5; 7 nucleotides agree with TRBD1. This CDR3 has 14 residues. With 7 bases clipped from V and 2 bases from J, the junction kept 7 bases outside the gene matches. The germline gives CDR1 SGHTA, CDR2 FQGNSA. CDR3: CASTPTGPQETQYF. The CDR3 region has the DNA TGTGCCAGCACCCCGACAGGGCCGCAAGAGACCCAGTACTTC.

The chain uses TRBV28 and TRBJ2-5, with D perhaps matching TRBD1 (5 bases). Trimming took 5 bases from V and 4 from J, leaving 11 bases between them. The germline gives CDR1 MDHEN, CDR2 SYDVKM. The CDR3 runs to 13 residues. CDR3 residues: CASSPSRGETQYF. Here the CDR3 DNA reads TGTGCCAGCAGTCCCTCAAGGGGAGAGACCCAGTACTTC.

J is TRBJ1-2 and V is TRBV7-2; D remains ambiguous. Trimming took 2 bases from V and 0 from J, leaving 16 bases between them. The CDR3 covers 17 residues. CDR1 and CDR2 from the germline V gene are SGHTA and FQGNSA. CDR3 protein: CASSLSMSGRPNYGYTF. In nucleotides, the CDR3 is TGTGCCAGCAGCTTAAGTATGTCGGGCAGACCTAACTATGGCTACACCTTC. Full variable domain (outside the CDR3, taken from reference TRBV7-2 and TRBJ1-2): GAGVSQSPSNKVTEKGKDVELRCDPISGHTALYWYRQSLGQGLEFLIYFQGNSAPDKSGLPSDRFSAERTGGSVSTLTIQRTQQEDSAVYLCASSLSMSGRPNYGYTFGSGTRLTVV.

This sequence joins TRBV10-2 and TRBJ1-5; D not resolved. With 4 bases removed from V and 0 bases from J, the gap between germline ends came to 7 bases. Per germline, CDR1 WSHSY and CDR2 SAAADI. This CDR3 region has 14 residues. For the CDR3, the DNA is TGCGCCAGCAGTGGGCAGGTTAGCAATCAGCCCCAGCATTTT. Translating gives CASSGQVSNQPQHF.

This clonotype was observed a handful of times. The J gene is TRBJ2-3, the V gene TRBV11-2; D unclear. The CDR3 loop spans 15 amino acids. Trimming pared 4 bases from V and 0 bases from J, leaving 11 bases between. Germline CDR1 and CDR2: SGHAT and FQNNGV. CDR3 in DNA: TGTGCCAGCAGCTCGAGGCCAACCAGCACAGATACGCAGTATTTT. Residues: CASSSRPTSTDTQYF.

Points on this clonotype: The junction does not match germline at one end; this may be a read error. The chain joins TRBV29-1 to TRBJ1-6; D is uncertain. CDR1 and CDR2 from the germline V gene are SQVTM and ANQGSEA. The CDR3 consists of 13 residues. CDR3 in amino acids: CSAREGYNSPLHF. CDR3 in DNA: TGCAGCGCCCGTGAGGGTTATAATTCCCCCCTCCACTTT. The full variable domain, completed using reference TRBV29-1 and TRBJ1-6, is SAVISQKPSRDICQRGTSLTIQCQVDSQVTMMFWYRQQPGQSLTLIATANQGSEATYESGFVIDKFPISRPNLTFSTLTVSNMSPEDSSIYLCSAREGYNSPLHFGNGTRLTVT.

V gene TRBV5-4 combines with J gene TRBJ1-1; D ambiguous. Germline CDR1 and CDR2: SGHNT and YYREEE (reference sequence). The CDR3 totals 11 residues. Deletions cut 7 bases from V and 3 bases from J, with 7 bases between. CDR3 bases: TGTGCCAGCCTCAAAGACACTGAAGCTTTCTTT. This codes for CASLKDTEAFF.

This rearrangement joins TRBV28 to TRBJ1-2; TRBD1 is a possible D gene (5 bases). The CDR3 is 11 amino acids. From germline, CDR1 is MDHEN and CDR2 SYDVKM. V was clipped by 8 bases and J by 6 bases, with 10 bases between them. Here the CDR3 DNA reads TGTGCCAGCCCGGGGCCCCATGGCTACACCTTC. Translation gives CASPGPHGYTF.

CDR3 sequence reads: CSPGPPTFQYF. DNA of the CDR3: TGCAGTCCGGGACCCCCAACGTTTCAGTACTTC. The rearrangement uses TRBV20-1 and TRBJ2-4, with D perhaps being TRBD1 or TRBD2 (5 bases each). The germline CDR1 and CDR2 sequences are DFQATT and SNEGSKA (reference sequence). The CDR3 is 11 residues long. V was clipped by 8 bases and J by 11 bases, with 16 bases between them.

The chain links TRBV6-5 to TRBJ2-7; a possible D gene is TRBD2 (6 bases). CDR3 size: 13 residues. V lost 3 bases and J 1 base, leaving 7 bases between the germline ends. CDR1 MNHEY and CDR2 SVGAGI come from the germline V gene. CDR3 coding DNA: TGTGCCAGCAGTTATGGGGGGTCCTACGAGCAGTACTTC. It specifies CASSYGGSYEQYF.

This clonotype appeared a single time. The CDR3 is CASKRQNTEAFF. CDR3 nucleotide sequence: TGTGCCAGCAAACGCCAGAACACTGAAGCTTTCTTT. This sequence joins TRBV2 and TRBJ1-1; D is uncertain. Germline values: CDR1 SNHLY, CDR2 FYNNEI. V lost 7 bases to trimming and J lost 1 base, with 7 bases between them. The CDR3 spans 12 residues.

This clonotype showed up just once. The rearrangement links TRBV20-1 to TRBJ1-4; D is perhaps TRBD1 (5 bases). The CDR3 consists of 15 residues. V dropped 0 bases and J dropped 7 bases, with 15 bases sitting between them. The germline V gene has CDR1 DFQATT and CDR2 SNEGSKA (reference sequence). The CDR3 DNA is TGCAGTGCTAGAGATCTCCAGGGACTTCCTGAAAAACTGTTTTTT. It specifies CSARDLQGLPEKLFF.

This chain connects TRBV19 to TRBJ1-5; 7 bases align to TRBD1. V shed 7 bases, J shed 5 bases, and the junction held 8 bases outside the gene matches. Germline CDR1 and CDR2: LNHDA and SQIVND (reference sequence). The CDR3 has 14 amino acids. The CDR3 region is CASKRGQTHQPQHF. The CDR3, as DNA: TGTGCCAGTAAACGGGGACAGACTCATCAGCCCCAGCATTTT.

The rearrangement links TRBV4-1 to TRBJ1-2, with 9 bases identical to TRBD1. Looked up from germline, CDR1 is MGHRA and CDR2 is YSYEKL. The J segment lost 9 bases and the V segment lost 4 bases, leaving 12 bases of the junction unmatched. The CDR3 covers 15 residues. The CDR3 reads CASSPTGGTGFSYTF. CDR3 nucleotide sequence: TGCGCCAGCAGCCCGACCGGCGGGACAGGGTTCAGCTACACCTTC.

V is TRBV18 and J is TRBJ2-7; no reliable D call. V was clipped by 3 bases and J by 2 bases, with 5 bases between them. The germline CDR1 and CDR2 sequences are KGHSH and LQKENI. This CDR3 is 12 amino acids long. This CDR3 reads CASSPSAYEQYF. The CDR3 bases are TGTGCCAGCTCACCCTCCGCCTACGAGCAGTACTTC.

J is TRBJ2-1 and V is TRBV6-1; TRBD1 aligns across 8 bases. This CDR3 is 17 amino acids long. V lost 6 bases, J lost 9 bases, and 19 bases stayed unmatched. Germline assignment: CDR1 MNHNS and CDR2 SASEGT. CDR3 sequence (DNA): TGTGCCAGCAGAGGGACAGGATCGAAAAAAGTCCGGGGTGAGCAGTTCTTC. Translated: CASRGTGSKKVRGEQFF.

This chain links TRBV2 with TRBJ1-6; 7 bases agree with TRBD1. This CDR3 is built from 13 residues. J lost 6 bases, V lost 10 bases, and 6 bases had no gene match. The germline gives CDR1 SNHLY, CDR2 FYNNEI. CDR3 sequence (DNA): TGTGCCACCCAGGGGGATTTTAATTCACCCCTCCACTTT. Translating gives CATQGDFNSPLHF.

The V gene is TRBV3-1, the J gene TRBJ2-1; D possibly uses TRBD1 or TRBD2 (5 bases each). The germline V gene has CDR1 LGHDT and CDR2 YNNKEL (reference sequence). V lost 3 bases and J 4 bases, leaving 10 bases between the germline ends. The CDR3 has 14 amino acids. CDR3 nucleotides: TGTGCCAGCAGCCATTTGGGGGTGTACAATGAGCAGTTCTTC. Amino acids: CASSHLGVYNEQFF.

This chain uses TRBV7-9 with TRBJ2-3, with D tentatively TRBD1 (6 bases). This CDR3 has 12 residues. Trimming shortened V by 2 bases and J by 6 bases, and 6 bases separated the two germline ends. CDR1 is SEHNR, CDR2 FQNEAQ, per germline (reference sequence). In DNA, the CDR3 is TGTGCCAGCAGCTTACAGGGGGATACGCAGTATTTT. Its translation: CASSLQGDTQYF.

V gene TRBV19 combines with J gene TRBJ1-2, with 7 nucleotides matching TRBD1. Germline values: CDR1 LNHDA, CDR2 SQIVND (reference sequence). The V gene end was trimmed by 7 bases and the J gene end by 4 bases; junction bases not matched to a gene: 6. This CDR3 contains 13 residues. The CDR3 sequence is CASTRTGAYGYTF. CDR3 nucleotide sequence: TGTGCCAGTACCCGGACAGGTGCCTATGGCTACACCTTC.

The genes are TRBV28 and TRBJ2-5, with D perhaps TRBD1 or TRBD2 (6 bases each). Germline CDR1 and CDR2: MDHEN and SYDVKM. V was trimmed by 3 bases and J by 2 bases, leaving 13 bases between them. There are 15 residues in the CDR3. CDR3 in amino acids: CASSFRSGAQETQYF. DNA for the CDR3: TGTGCCAGCAGTTTCCGGTCGGGGGCGCAAGAGACCCAGTACTTC.

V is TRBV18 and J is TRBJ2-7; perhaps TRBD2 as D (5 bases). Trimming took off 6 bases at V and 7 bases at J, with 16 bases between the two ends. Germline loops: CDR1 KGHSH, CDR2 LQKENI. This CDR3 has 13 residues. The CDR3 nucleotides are TGTGCCAGCTCCAACGTCCGAGCGGAAGAGCAGTACTTC. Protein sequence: CASSNVRAEEQYF. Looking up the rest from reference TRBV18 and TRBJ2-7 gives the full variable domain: NAGVMQNPRHLVRRRGQEARLRCSPMKGHSHVYWYRQLPEEGLKFMVYLQKENIIDESGMPKERFSAEFPKEGPSILRIQQVVRGDSAAYFCASSNVRAEEQYFGPGTRLTVT.